These 5 T cell receptor beta chains originate from one sample sequenced in a study of blood T cell repertoires in COVID-19 (TCRdb year 2020). Library method: the immunoSEQ multiplex PCR assay. Imported from immuneACCESS, the table was reduced by TCRdb to in-frame sequences with V and J called. These copies leave out some clones; in studies compared against another copy, an unresolved V gene accounts for under half, and the cause of the remainder is not known. The sample has more than 300,000 clones on record, around 84% of them singletons. The ten largest make up under 11% of the sample. The specimen was PBMCs or T cells enriched from blood (not recorded which). These receptors were collected from a woman under 30 who had recovered from COVID-19.

The rearrangement links TRBV6-5 to TRBJ1-2; tentative D call: TRBD1 (5 bases). Looked up from germline, CDR1 is MNHEY and CDR2 is SVGAGI. Deletions cut 6 bases from V and 0 bases from J, with 11 bases between. CDR3 length equals 14 residues. For the CDR3, the DNA is TGTGCCAGCAGATCTTCAGGGTCTAACTATGGCTACACCTTC. This sequence encodes CASRSSGSNYGYTF.

CDR3 in DNA: TGTGCCAGCAGCTTACATAACCTCCCCACCGGGGAGCTGTTTTTT. This gives the protein CASSLHNLPTGELFF. The rearrangement uses TRBV5-6 and TRBJ2-2; D is uncertain. The CDR3 sequence is 15 residues long. Per the germline V gene, CDR1 is SGHDT and CDR2 is YYEEEE. V was cut by 2 bases and J by 4 bases, with 12 bases left in between.

This clone was detected only a few times. The chain joins TRBV27 to TRBJ2-1, with 10 nucleotides matching TRBD2. CDR3 length: 16 amino acids. Unmatched junction bases numbered 7, after V lost 8 bases and J lost 0 bases. In germline, CDR1 is MNHEY, CDR2 SMNVEV (reference sequence). The CDR3 DNA reads TGTGCCAGCCTGACTAGCGGGCCGAGCTCCTACAATGAGCAGTTCTTC. It yields the protein CASLTSGPSSYNEQFF.

The chain is built from TRBV5-4 and TRBJ2-1, with 10 bases aligning to TRBD1. V was pared by 0 bases and J by 8 bases, with 2 bases of the junction left unmatched. The germline V gene encodes CDR1 SGHNT and CDR2 YYREEE (reference sequence). The CDR3 covers 14 residues. CDR3 sequence (DNA): TGTGCCAGCAGCTTGGGAGGGACAGGGGATGAGCAGTTCTTC. Protein sequence: CASSLGGTGDEQFF.

In its sample, this clone was seen a few times. The rearrangement uses TRBV19 and TRBJ2-7, with D possibly matching TRBD2 (6 bases). Germline V gene data show CDR1 as LNHDA and CDR2 as SQIVND (reference sequence). The CDR3 length is 14 residues. The V end lost 3 bases, the J end lost 4 bases, and 13 bases lay between the germline ends. The CDR3: CASSISGLGYEQYF. CDR3 sequence (DNA): TGTGCCAGTAGTATCAGCGGGCTCGGTTACGAGCAGTACTTC. Full variable domain (rest looked up from reference TRBV19 and TRBJ2-7): DGGITQSPKYLFRKEGQNVTLSCEQNLNHDAMYWYRQDPGQGLRLIYYSQIVNDFQKGDIAEGYSVSREKKESFPLTVTSAQKNPTAFYLCASSISGLGYEQYFGPGTRLTVT.